The rows below give T cell receptor beta chains drawn from one sample of a study of blood T cell repertoires in COVID-19. Some clones are missing from TCRdb's copy, which holds only in-frame ones; the method was immunoSEQ multiplex PCR. The data show fewer than 250,000 clones, with 65% to 90% seen just once and approximately 9% held by the top ten. The sequenced sample was PBMCs or T cells enriched from blood (not recorded which). Every receptor here comes from a woman in her fifties or sixties with acute COVID-19. Both conserved end residues are part of each CDR3. A D gene is named only where the DNA matches it firmly. A clone size is listed for some rows: how often the clone was seen (once, few, many), or a class if it is expanded.

J: TRBJ2-7
V: TRBV6-6
D: TRBD2
size: .
CDR3: CASSYSHREGMGEQYF
DNA: TGTGCCAGCAGTTACTCCCATCGGGAGGGAATGGGGGAGCAGTACTTC

J: TRBJ1-5
V: TRBV28
D: TRBD1
size: .
CDR3: CASTKKGASNQPQHF
DNA: TGTGCCAGCACTAAGAAGGGGGCGAGCAATCAGCCCCAGCATTTT

J: TRBJ1-1
V: TRBV5-1
D: .
size: .
CDR3: CASRVIRMNTEAFF
DNA: TGCGCCAGCCGGGTGATTCGGATGAACACTGAAGCTTTCTTT

J: TRBJ2-5
V: TRBV4-3
D: TRBD2
size: once
CDR3: CASSQGWTSGGHPQETQYF
DNA: TGCGCCAGCAGCCAAGGGTGGACTAGCGGGGGGCACCCTCAAGAGACCCAGTACTTC

J: TRBJ2-5
V: TRBV7-9
D: TRBD1
size: .
CDR3: CASSLADRVETQYF
DNA: TGTGCCAGCAGCTTAGCGGACAGGGTTGAGACCCAGTACTTC

J: TRBJ2-3
V: TRBV6-2/TRBV6-3
D: .
size: .
CDR3: CASSFDDRSLGTQYF
DNA: TGTGCCAGCAGTTTCGACGACAGGTCCCTTGGTACGCAGTATTTT

J: TRBJ1-4
V: TRBV2
D: .
size: .
CDR3: CASSKGPLGGEKLFF
DNA: TGTGCCAGCAGTAAAGGACCCCTAGGCGGTGAAAAACTGTTTTTT

J: TRBJ2-1
V: TRBV6-6
D: TRBD1
size: few
CDR3: CASRPPGQGLHEQFF
DNA: TGTGCCAGCAGGCCTCCGGGACAGGGACTTCATGAGCAGTTCTTC

J: TRBJ1-5
V: TRBV19
D: .
size: few
CDR3: CASKTTGYQPQHF
DNA: TGTGCCAGCAAGACGACGGGGTATCAGCCCCAGCATTTT

J: TRBJ2-7
V: TRBV4-1
D: TRBD1
size: .
CDR3: CASSQDPGQGAYEQYF
DNA: TGCGCCAGCAGCCAAGACCCGGGACAGGGGGCCTACGAGCAGTACTTC

J: TRBJ1-6
V: TRBV4-3
D: TRBD1
size: .
CDR3: CASSQDFGTGAPLHF
DNA: TGCGCCAGCAGCCAAGATTTTGGGACAGGGGCACCCCTCCACTTT

J: TRBJ1-2
V: TRBV7-8
D: .
size: .
CDR3: CASSTTGLDGYTF
DNA: TGTGCCAGCAGCACAACAGGCTTAGATGGCTACACCTTC

J: TRBJ1-6
V: TRBV3-1/TRBV3-2
D: .
size: .
CDR3: CASSRVSASPLHF
DNA: TGTGCCAGCAGCCGTGTCAGTGCTTCACCCCTCCACTTT

J: TRBJ2-6
V: TRBV7-8
D: .
size: .
CDR3: CASSLGPGANVLTF
DNA: TGTGCCAGCAGCTTAGGGCCTGGGGCCAACGTCCTGACTTTC

J: TRBJ1-5
V: TRBV23-1
D: TRBD1
size: .
CDR3: CASSQSSRTGGATDLPYSNQPQHF
DNA: TGCGCCAGCAGTCAATCAAGTCGGACAGGGGGCGCTACCGACTTACCTTATAGCAATCAGCCCCAGCATTTT

J: TRBJ2-7
V: TRBV7-2
D: .
size: .
CDR3: CASSSAAISYTRNYEQYF
DNA: TGTGCCAGCAGCTCCGCCGCGATATCATATACTAGAAATTACGAGCAGTACTTC

J: TRBJ2-1
V: TRBV10-1
D: TRBD2
size: .
CDR3: CASSERRERDNEQFF
DNA: TGCGCCAGCAGTGAACGGCGGGAGAGGGACAATGAGCAGTTCTTC

J: TRBJ2-3
V: TRBV3-1/TRBV3-2
D: TRBD1
size: once
CDR3: CASQPGGVSAARTDTQYF
DNA: TGTGCCAGCCAGCCAGGGGGCGTGAGCGCAGCTCGCACAGATACGCAGTATTTT

J: TRBJ2-3
V: TRBV18
D: .
size: .
CDR3: CASSPRAAMGTDTQYF
DNA: TGTGCCAGCTCACCACGGGCAGCCATGGGCACAGATACGCAGTATTTT

J: TRBJ2-4
V: TRBV2
D: TRBD1
size: .
CDR3: CASRPGQGSLAKNIQYF
DNA: TGTGCCAGCAGACCGGGACAGGGATCCTTGGCCAAAAACATTCAGTACTTC

J: TRBJ1-1
V: TRBV2
D: .
size: few
CDR3: CASRRGGEGTEAFF
DNA: TGTGCCAGCAGGAGGGGGGGTGAGGGCACTGAAGCTTTCTTT

J: TRBJ2-2
V: TRBV5-1
D: TRBD2
size: many
CDR3: CASSLRLAGTGELFF
DNA: TGCGCCAGCAGCCTCAGACTAGCGGGCACCGGGGAGCTGTTTTTT

J: TRBJ1-6
V: TRBV7-9
D: .
size: .
CDR3: CASSLRQVNSPLHF
DNA: TGTGCCAGCAGCTTACGTCAGGTTAATTCACCCCTCCACTTT

J: TRBJ1-2
V: TRBV10-3
D: .
size: .
CDR3: CAISEPGGNYGYTF
DNA: TGTGCCATCAGTGAGCCTGGGGGGAACTATGGCTACACCTTC

J: TRBJ2-5
V: TRBV5-1
D: .
size: .
CDR3: CASSLQGGETQYF
DNA: TGCGCCAGCAGCTTGCAGGGGGGTGAGACCCAGTACTTC

J: TRBJ2-3
V: TRBV27
D: .
size: .
CDR3: CASSGLGPTDTQYF
DNA: TGTGCCAGCAGTGGGCTGGGGCCCACAGATACGCAGTATTTT

J: TRBJ1-1
V: TRBV2
D: .
size: .
CDR3: CASLPRLRNTEAFF
DNA: TGTGCCAGCCTCCCTAGGCTGCGGAACACTGAAGCTTTCTTT

J: TRBJ1-3
V: TRBV19
D: .
size: .
CDR3: CASMRGQLGLGGNTIYF
DNA: TGTGCCAGTATGCGGGGGCAATTAGGACTGGGCGGAAACACCATATATTTT

J: TRBJ2-5
V: TRBV18
D: TRBD2
size: once
CDR3: CASSSGLGQETQYF
DNA: TGTGCCAGCTCATCGGGACTAGGGCAAGAGACCCAGTACTTC

J: TRBJ1-4
V: TRBV7-9
D: .
size: .
CDR3: CASSIPRGTNEKLFF
DNA: TGTGCCAGCAGCATCCCCAGGGGAACTAATGAAAAACTGTTTTTT

J: TRBJ2-7
V: TRBV10-3
D: .
size: .
CDR3: CAISDGRQGYEQYF
DNA: TGTGCCATCAGTGACGGACGGCAGGGTTACGAGCAGTACTTC

J: TRBJ1-2
V: TRBV5-1
D: .
size: once
CDR3: CASSFRDPYGYTF
DNA: TGCGCCAGCAGCTTCAGGGATCCCTATGGCTACACCTTC

J: TRBJ1-5
V: TRBV2
D: TRBD1
size: .
CDR3: CASSGTGANQPQHF
DNA: TGTGCCAGCAGTGGGACAGGGGCGAATCAGCCCCAGCATTTT

J: TRBJ1-2
V: TRBV29-1
D: .
size: .
CDR3: CSVESPLGGGYGYTF
DNA: TGCAGCGTTGAAAGTCCGCTCGGGGGGGGCTATGGCTACACCTTC

J: TRBJ2-3
V: TRBV6-5
D: .
size: .
CDR3: CASSLGAAFDTQYF
DNA: TGTGCCAGCAGTTTAGGGGCCGCCTTTGATACGCAGTATTTT

J: TRBJ1-2
V: TRBV4-3
D: .
size: .
CDR3: CASSRGDVGGYTF
DNA: TGCGCCAGCAGCCGGGGGGACGTAGGAGGCTACACCTTC

J: TRBJ1-6
V: TRBV10-3
D: TRBD1
size: .
CDR3: CAISDPGTGMASPLHF
DNA: TGTGCCATCAGTGATCCAGGGACAGGGATGGCGTCACCCCTCCACTTT

J: TRBJ1-5
V: TRBV18
D: .
size: once
CDR3: CASSPVGEKAQPQHF
DNA: TGTGCCAGCTCACCGGTTGGGGAGAAGGCTCAGCCCCAGCATTTT

J: TRBJ2-2
V: TRBV5-1
D: TRBD2
size: .
CDR3: CASSLVASGGTGELFF
DNA: TGCGCCAGCAGCTTGGTAGCTAGCGGGGGCACCGGGGAGCTGTTTTTT

J: TRBJ2-3
V: TRBV28
D: .
size: .
CDR3: CASSFTRGPRDTQYF
DNA: TGTGCCAGCAGTTTCACGCGGGGGCCCCGGGATACGCAGTATTTT

J: TRBJ1-2
V: TRBV30
D: .
size: .
CDR3: CALSRGFSGYTF
DNA: TGTGCCCTGTCCAGGGGATTCAGCGGCTACACCTTC

J: TRBJ2-1
V: TRBV28
D: TRBD2
size: .
CDR3: CASSFPASGSYNEQFF
DNA: TGTGCCAGCAGTTTCCCCGCTAGCGGGTCCTACAATGAGCAGTTCTTC

J: TRBJ2-7
V: TRBV25-1
D: .
size: .
CDR3: CASSRDTTYEQYF
DNA: TGTGCCAGCAGTCGGGACACGACCTACGAGCAGTACTTC

J: TRBJ2-1
V: TRBV9
D: .
size: .
CDR3: CASSVLEEQFF
DNA: TGTGCCAGCAGCGTTCTGGAGGAGCAGTTCTTC

J: TRBJ2-1
V: TRBV10-3
D: .
size: .
CDR3: CATNPDYSNEQFF
DNA: TGTGCCACCAATCCCGACTACTCCAATGAGCAGTTCTTC

J: TRBJ1-2
V: TRBV28
D: TRBD1
size: .
CDR3: CASSLRLQGDGYTF
DNA: TGTGCCAGCAGTTTGCGTCTACAGGGGGACGGCTACACCTTC